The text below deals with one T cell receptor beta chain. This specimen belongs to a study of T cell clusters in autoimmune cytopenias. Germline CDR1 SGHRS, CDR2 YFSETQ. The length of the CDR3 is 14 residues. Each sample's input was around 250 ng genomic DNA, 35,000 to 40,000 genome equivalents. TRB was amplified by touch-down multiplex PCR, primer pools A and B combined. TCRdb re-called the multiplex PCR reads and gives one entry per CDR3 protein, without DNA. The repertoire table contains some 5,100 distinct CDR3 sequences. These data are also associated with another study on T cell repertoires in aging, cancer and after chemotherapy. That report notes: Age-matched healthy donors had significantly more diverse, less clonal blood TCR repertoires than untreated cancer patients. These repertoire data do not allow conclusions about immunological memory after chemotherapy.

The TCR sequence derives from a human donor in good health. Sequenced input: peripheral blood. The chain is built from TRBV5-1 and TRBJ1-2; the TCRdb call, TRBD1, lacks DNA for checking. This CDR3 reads CASSQDRGLLGYTF.